This TCR beta chain was recorded in a study of T cells in Graves' hyperthyroidism and ophthalmopathy. Trimming cost V 7 bases and J 5 bases, with 9 bases left between them. The CDR3 length is 12 residues. In germline, CDR1 is SEHNR, CDR2 FQNEAQ (reference sequence). Orbital computed tomography, thyroid ultrasound, serum thyroxine and TRAb, and clinical symptoms together informed the diagnoses. Template material for amplifying TCR beta CDR3 regions consisted of RNA transcripts. With the HTBI primer set, the TCR CDR3 went through a first round of RT-PCR. A single record per CDR3 protein comes from TCRdb applying MiXCR to the multiplex PCR reads. The table records 480,000 or so distinct CDR3 sequences, 46% of them present only once. Findings and caveats of the study: Most clonotypes expanded in thyroid above 0.001 were likewise present in blood. The model identified upcoming ophthalmopathy a median about 7.1 months ahead of onset. In the analysis, a 13 V-J model separated ophthalmopathy from stable hyperthyroidism.

In its sample, this clonotype was seen many times. Antigen: not known. This chain uses TRBV7-9 with TRBJ1-5; D is uncertain. The sequence came from an adult woman with Graves' disease, either hyperthyroidism or ophthalmopathy (not recorded which). Sequencing was carried out using peripheral blood or thyroid tissue (not recorded which). The CDR3 DNA is TGTGCCAGCACCTACATGGATCAGCCCCAGCATTTT. Translating gives CASTYMDQPQHF.